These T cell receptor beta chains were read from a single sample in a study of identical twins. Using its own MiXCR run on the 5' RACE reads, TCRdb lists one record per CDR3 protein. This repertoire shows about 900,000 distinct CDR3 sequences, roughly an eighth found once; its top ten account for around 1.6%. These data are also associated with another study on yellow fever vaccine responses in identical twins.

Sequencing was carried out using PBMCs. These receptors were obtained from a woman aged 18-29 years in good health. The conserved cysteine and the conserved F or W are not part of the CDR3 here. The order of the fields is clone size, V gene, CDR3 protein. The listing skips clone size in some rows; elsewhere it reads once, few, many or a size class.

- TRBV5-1 ASSSTGGPLQETQY
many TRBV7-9 ASSLKGEKGNEQF
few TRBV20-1 SATLGGVPDTQY
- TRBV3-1 ASSQEGGLVWQETQY
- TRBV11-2 ASSPRSAGGRTDTQY
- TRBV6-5 ASSGSQGERY
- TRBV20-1 SARDRGHTGELF
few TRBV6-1 ASSVSNLNSPLH
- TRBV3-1 ASSQGTSGSTGELF
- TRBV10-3 AISGTSGSYEQY
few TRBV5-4 ASSWGLGGSQNNEQF
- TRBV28 ASSTPTSGNHQGEQY
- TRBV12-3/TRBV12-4 ASSLRQVLMDEQF
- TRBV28 ASSFHLNTEAF
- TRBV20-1 SARLAGVREQY
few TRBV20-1 SALRGGIEQF
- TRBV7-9 ASSSLSGGATDTQY
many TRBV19 ASSIDRGGTEAF
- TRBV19 ASSIDNSGFKNEQF
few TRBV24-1 ATSDLAGGPVETQY
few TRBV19 ASSGHRNPTLH
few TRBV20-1 SAHLAHSYNEQF
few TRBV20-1 SARRLAGVETQY
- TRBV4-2 ASSQNRQGSQETQY
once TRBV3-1 ASSQALAAMSEQY
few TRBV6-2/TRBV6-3 ASSYSLTREAF
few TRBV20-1 SAQGTIFETQY
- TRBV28 ASSPVGQGDTDTQY
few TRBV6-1 ASSGGQGVNNSPLH
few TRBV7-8 ASSLDRGQSYEQY
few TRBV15 ATSSTGNTGELF
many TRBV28 ASSYDTDYGYT
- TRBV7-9 ASSPGQGLNTEAF
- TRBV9 ASSPRRGSYEQY
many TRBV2 ASSGWLAGGPLPTDTQY
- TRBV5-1 ASSLGGHSTDTQY
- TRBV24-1 ATSDSGGVYGYT
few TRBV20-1 SASGQGAFIQY
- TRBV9 ASSVSPSGSSDEQF
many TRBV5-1 ASSVTGSYNEQF
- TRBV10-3 AISARSSGANVLT
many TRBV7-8 ASSLVYEQY
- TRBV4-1 ASSQGPYHNTGELF